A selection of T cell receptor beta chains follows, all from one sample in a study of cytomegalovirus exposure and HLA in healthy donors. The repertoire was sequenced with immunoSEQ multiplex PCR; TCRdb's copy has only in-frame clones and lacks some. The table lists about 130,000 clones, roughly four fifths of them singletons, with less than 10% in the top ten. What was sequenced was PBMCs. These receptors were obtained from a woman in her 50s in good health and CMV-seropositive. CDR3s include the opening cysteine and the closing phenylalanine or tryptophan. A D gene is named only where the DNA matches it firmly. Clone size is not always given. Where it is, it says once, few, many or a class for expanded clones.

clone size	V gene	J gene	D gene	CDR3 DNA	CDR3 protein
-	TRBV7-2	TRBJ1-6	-	TGTGCCAGCAACCTAGAGAATTCACCCCTCCACTTT	CASNLENSPLHF
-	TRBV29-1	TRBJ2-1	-	TGCAGCGTTGAAGATTTGGGGGCGGAGTCCTACAATGAGCAGTTCTTC	CSVEDLGAESYNEQFF
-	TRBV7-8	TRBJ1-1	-	TGTGCCAGCAGCTTAACAAGGAACACTGAAGCTTTCTTT	CASSLTRNTEAFF
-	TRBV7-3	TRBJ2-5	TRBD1	TGTGCCAGCAGCTTCGACAGGGAAGGGACCCAGTACTTC	CASSFDREGTQYF
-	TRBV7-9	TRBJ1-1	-	TGTGCCAGCAGCTTAAGGCAGGGTGTTACTGAAGCTTTCTTT	CASSLRQGVTEAFF
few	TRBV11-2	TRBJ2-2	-	TGTGCCAGCAGCCGACAGACTCCGGGCACCGGGGAGCTGTTTTTT	CASSRQTPGTGELFF
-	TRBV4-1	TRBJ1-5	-	TGCGCCAGCAGCCAAGCAGGGTCCCTCGATCAGCCCCAGCATTTT	CASSQAGSLDQPQHF
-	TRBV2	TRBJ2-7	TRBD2	TGTGCCAGCAGTGAACCAGCGGGAGCGTCTTACGAGCAGTACTTC	CASSEPAGASYEQYF
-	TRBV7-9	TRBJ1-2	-	TGTGCCAGCAGCTTAGGGGCCAACTATGGCTACACCTTC	CASSLGANYGYTF
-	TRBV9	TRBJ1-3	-	TGTGCCAGCAGCGCAAGATTCGGGACTGAGGGAAACACCATATATTTT	CASSARFGTEGNTIYF
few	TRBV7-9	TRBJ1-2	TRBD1	TGTGCCAGCAGCTTTCAGGGGGCGAGGAGCTATGGCTACACCTTC	CASSFQGARSYGYTF
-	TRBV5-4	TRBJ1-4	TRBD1	TGTGCCAGCAGCACCTGGACAGGTCGTCAGGAAAAACTGTTTTTT	CASSTWTGRQEKLFF